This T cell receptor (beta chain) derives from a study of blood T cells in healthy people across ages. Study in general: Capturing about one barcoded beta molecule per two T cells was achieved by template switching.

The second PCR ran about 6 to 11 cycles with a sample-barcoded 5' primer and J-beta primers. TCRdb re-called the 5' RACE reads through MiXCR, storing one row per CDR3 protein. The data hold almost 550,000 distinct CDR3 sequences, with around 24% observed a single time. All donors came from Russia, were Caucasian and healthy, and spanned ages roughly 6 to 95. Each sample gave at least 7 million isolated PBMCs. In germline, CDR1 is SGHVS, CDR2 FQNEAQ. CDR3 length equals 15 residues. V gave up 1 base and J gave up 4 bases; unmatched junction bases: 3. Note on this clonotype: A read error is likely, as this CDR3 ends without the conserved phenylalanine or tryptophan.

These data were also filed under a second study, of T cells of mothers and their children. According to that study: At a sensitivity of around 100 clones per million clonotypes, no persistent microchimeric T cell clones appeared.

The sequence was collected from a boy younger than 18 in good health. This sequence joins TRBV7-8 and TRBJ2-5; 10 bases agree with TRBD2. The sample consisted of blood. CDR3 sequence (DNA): TGTGCCAGCAGCTTAGGCACTAGCGGGGTAGAGACCCAGTACCTC. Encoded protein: CASSLGTSGVETQYL.